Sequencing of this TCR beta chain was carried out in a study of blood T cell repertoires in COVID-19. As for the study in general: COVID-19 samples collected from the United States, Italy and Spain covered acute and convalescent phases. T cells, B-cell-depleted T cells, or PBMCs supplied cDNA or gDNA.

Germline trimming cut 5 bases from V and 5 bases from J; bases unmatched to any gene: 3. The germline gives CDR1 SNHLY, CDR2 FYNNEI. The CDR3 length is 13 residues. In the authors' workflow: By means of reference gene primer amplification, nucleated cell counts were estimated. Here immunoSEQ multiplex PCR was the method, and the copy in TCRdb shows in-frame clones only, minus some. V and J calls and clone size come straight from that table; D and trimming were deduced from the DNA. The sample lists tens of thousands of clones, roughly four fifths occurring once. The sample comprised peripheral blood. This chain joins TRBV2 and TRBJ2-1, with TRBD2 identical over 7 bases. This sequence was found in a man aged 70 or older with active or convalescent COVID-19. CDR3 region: CASSFSGDNEQFF. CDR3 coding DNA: TGTGCCAGCAGTTTCAGCGGGGACAATGAGCAGTTCTTC.